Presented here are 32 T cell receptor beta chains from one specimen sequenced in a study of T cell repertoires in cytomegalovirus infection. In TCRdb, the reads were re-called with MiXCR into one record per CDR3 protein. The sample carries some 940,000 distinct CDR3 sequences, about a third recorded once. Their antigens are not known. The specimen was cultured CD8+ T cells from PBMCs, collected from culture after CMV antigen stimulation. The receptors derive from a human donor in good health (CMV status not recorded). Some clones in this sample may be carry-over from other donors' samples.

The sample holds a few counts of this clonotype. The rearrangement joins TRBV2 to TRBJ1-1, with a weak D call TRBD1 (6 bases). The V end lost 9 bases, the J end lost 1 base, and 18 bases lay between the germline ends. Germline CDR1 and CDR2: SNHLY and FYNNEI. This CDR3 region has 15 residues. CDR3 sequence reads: CASMPKGRGNTEAFF. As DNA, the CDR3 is TGTGCCAGTATGCCTAAAGGCAGGGGGAACACTGAAGCTTTCTTT. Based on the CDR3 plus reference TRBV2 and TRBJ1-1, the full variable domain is EPEVTQTPSHQVTQMGQEVILRCVPISNHLYFYWYRQILGQKVEFLVSFYNNEISEKSEIFDDQFSVERPDGSNFTLKIRSTKLEDSAMYFCASMPKGRGNTEAFFGQGTRLTVV.

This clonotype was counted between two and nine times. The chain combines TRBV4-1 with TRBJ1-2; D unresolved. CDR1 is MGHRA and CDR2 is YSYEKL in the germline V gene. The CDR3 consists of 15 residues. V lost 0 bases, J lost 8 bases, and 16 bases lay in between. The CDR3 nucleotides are TGCGCCAGCAGCCAAGATCCGGCCACCCCCTCCGGCTACACCTTC. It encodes CASSQDPATPSGYTF.

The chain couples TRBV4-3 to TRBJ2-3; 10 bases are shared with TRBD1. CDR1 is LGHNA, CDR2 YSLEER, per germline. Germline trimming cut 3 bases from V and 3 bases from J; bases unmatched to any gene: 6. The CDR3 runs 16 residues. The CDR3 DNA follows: TGCGCCAGCAGCCATCGGACAGGGGGTTTTACAGATACGCAGTATTTT. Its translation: CASSHRTGGFTDTQYF.

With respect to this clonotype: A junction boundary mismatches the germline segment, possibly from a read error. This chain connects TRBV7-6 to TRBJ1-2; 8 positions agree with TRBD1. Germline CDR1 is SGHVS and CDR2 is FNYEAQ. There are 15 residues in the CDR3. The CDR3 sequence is CVSSSYRQGSYGYTF. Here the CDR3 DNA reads TGTGTCAGCAGCTCGTATCGACAGGGGTCCTATGGCTACACCTTC. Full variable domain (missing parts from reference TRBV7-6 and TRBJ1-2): GAGVSQSPRYKVTKRGQDVALRCDPISGHVSLYWYRQALGQGPEFLTYFNYEAQQDKSGLPNDRFSAERPEGSISTLTIQRTEQRDSAMYRCVSSSYRQGSYGYTFGSGTRLTVV.

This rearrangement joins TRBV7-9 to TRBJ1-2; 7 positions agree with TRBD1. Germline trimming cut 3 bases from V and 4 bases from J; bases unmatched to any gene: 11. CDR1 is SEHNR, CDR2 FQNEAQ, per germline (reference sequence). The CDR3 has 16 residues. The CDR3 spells CASSFGDSLVSYGYTF. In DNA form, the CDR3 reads TGTGCCAGCAGCTTTGGGGACAGCCTTGTCAGCTATGGCTACACCTTC. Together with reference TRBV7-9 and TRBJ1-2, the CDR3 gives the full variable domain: DTGVSQNPRHKITKRGQNVTFRCDPISEHNRLYWYRQTLGQGPEFLTYFQNEAQLEKSRLLSDRFSAERPKGSFSTLEIQRTEQGDSAMYLCASSFGDSLVSYGYTFGSGTRLTVV.

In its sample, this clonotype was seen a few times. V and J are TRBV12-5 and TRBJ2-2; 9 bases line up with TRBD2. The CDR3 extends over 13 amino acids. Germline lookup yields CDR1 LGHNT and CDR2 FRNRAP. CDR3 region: CASSGVKTGELFF. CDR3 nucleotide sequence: TGTGCCTCTAGCGGGGTTAAAACCGGGGAGCTGTTTTTT.

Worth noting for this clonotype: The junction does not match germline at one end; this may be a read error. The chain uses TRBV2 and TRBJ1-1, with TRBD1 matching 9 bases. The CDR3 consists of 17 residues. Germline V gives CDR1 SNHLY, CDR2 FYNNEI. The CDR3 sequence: CASSDPQGAGWNTEAFF. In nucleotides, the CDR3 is TGTGCCAGCAGTGACCCACAGGGGGCAGGATGGAACACCGAAGCTTTCTTT.

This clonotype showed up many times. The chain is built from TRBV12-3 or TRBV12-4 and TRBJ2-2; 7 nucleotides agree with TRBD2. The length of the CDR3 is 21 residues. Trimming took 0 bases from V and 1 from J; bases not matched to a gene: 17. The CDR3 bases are TGTGCCAGCAGTTTAGCGGACTGGCGGCCCAGCGGGGTCGGGAACACCGGGGAGCTGTTTTTT. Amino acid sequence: CASSLADWRPSGVGNTGELFF.

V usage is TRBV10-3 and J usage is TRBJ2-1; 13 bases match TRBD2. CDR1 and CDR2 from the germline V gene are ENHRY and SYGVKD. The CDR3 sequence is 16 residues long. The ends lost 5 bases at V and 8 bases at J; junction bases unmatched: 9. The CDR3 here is CAISPRTSGGRDEQFF. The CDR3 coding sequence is TGTGCCATCAGTCCCCGGACTAGCGGGGGCCGGGATGAGCAGTTCTTC.

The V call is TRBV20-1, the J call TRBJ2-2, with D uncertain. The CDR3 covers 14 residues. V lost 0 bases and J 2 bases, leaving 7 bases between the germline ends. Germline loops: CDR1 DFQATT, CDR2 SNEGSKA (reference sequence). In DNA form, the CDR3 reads TGCAGTGCTAGAGATCAGGTTAACACCGGGGAGCTGTTTTTT. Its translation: CSARDQVNTGELFF.

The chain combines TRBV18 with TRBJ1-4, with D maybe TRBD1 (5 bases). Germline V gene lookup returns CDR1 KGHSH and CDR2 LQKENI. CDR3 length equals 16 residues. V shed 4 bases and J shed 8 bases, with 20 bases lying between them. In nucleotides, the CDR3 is TGTGCCAGCTCACACGGGACTCTTGGGAGAGACGAAAAACTGTTTTTT. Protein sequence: CASSHGTLGRDEKLFF.

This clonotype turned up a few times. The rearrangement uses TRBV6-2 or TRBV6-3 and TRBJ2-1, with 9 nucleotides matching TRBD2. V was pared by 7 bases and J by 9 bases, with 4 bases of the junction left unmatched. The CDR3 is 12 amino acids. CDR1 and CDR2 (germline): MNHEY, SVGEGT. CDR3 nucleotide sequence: TGTGCCAGCAACCGCGGGGGGGGTGAGCAGTTCTTC. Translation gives CASNRGGGEQFF.

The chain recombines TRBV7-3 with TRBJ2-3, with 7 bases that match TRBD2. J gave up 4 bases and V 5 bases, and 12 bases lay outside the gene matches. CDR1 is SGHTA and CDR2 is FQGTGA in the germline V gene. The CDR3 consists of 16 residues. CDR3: CASSDLAGENPDTQYF. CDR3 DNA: TGTGCCAGCAGCGACCTGGCGGGGGAGAATCCAGATACGCAGTATTTT.

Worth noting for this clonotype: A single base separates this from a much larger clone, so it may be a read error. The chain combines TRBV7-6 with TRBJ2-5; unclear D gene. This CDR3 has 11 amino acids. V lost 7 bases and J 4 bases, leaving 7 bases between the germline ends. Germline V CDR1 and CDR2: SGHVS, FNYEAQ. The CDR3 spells CASILGETQYF. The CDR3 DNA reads TGTGCCAGCATACTTGGAGAGACCCAGTACTTC.

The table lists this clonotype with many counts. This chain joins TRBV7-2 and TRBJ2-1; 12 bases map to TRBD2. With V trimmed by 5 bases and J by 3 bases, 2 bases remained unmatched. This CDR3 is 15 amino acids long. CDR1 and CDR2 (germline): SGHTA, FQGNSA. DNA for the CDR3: TGTGCCAGCAGCCAACTAGCGGGGGGCTACAATGAGCAGTTCTTC. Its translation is CASSQLAGGYNEQFF.

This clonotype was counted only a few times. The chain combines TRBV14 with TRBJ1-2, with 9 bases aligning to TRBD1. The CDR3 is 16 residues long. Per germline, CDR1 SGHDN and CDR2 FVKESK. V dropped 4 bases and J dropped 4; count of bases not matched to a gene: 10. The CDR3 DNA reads TGTGCCAGCAGCCTAGCTCACAGGGGGCGAACCTATGGCTACACCTTC. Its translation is CASSLAHRGRTYGYTF.

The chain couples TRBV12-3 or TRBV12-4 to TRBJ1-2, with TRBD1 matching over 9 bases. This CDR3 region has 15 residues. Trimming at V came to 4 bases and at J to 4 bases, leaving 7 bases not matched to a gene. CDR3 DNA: TGTGCCAGCAGTTCCAGAGGGACAGGGAGCTATGGCTACACCTTC. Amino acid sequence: CASSSRGTGSYGYTF.

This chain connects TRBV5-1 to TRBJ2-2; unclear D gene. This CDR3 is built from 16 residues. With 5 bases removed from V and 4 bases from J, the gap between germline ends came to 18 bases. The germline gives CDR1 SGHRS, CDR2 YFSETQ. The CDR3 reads CASSPSPGALTGELFF. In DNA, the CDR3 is TGCGCCAGCAGTCCTTCGCCGGGCGCACTCACCGGGGAGCTGTTTTTT.

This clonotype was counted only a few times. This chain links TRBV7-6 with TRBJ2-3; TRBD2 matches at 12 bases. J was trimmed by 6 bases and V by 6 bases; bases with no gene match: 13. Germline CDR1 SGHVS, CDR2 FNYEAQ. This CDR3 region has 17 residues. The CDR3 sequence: CASSDILAGGLSDTQYF. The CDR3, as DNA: TGTGCCAGCAGTGATATACTAGCGGGGGGTCTTTCGGATACGCAGTATTTT.

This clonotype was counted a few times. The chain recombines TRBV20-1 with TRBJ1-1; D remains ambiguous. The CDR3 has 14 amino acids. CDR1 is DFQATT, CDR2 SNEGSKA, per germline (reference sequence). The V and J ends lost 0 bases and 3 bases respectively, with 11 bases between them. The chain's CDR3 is CSARDASLDTEAFF. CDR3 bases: TGCAGTGCTAGAGACGCCAGTTTGGACACTGAAGCTTTCTTT.

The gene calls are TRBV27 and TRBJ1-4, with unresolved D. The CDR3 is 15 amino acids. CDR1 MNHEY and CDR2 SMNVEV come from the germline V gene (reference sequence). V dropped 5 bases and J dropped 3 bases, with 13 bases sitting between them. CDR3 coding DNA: TGTGCCAGCAGTACCCAGGACGGACCTAATGAAAAACTGTTTTTT. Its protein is CASSTQDGPNEKLFF.

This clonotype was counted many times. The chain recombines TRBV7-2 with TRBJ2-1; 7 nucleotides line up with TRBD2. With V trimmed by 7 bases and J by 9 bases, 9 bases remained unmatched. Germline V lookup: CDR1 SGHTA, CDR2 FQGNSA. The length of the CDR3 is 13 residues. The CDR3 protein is CASIPSGLPEQFF. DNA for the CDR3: TGTGCCAGCATCCCTAGCGGTTTGCCTGAGCAGTTCTTC. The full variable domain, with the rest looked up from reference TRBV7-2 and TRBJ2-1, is GAGVSQSPSNKVTEKGKDVELRCDPISGHTALYWYRQSLGQGLEFLIYFQGNSAPDKSGLPSDRFSAERTGGSVSTLTIQRTQQEDSAVYLCASIPSGLPEQFFGPGTRLTVL.

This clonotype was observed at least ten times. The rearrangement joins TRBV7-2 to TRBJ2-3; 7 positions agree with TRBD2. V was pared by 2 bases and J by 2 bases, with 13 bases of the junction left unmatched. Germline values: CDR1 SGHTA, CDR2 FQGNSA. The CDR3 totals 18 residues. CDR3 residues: CASSLPSRGVPPTDTQYF. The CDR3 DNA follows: TGTGCCAGCAGCTTACCCTCCCGGGGGGTACCCCCCACAGATACGCAGTATTTT.

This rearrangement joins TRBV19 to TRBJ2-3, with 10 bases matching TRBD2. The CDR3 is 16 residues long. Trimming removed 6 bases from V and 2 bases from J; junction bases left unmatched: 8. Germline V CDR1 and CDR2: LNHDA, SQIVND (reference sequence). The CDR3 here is CASRDQRGGLTDTQYF. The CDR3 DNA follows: TGTGCCAGTAGGGATCAGCGGGGGGGGCTCACAGATACGCAGTATTTT.

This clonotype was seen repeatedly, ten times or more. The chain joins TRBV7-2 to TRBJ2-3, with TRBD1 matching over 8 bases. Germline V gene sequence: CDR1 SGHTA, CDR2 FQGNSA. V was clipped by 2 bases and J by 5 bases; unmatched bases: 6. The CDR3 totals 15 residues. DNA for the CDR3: TGTGCCAGCAGCTTACAGGGGGCATACAAAGATACGCAGTATTTT. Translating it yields CASSLQGAYKDTQYF.

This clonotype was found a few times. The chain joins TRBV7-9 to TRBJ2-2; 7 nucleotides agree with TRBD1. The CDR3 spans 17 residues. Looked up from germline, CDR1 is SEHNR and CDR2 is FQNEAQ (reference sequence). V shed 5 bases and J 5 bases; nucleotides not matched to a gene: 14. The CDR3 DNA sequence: TGTGCCAGCAGCCCTAAGACAGGGCCGGCCCTTACCGGGGAGCTGTTTTTT. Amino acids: CASSPKTGPALTGELFF.

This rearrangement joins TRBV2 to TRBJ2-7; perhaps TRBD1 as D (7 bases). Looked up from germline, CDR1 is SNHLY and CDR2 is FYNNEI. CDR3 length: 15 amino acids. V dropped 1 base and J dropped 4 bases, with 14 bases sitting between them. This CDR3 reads CASSEEGGTAYEQYF. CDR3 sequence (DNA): TGTGCCAGCAGTGAAGAAGGCGGGACAGCATACGAGCAGTACTTC.

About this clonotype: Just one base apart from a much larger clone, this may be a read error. The CDR3 is CASSLATGGGAPYNEQFF. The CDR3 DNA reads TGCGCCAGCAGCTTGGCCACTGGCGGGGGGGCCCCTTACAATGAGCAGTTCTTC. The chain recombines TRBV5-1 with TRBJ2-1, with 9 bases aligning to TRBD2. The length of the CDR3 is 18 residues. CDR1 SGHRS and CDR2 YFSETQ come from the germline V gene. V was clipped by 0 bases and J by 4 bases; unmatched bases: 11.

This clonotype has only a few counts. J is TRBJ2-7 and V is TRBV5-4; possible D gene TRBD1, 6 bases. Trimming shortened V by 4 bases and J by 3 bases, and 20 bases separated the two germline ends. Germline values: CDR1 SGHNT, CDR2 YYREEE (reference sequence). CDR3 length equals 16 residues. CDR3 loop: CASSPAPGQKNYEQYV. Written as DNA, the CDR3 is TGTGCCAGCAGCCCGGCCCCGGGACAAAAAAACTACGAGCAGTACGTC.

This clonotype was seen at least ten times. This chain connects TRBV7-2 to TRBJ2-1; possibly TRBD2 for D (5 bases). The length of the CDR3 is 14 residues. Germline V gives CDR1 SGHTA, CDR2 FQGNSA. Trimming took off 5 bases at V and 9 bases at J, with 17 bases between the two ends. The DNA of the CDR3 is TGTGCCAGCAGCGACCCTGGAGAGGGTAGTGAGCAGTTCTTC. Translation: CASSDPGEGSEQFF.

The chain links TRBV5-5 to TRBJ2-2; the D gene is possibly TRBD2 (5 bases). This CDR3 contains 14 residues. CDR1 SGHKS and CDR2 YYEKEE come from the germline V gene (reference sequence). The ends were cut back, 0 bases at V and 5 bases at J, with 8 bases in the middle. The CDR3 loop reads CASSLGEWTGELFF. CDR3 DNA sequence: TGTGCCAGCAGCTTGGGGGAGTGGACCGGGGAGCTGTTTTTT.

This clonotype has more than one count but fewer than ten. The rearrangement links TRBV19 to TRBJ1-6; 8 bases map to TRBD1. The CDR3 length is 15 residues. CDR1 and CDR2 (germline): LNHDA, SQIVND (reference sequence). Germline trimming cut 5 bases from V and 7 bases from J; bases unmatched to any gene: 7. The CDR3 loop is CASSPGQGGNSPLHF. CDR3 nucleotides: TGTGCCAGTAGTCCCGGACAGGGTGGGAATTCACCCCTCCACTTT.